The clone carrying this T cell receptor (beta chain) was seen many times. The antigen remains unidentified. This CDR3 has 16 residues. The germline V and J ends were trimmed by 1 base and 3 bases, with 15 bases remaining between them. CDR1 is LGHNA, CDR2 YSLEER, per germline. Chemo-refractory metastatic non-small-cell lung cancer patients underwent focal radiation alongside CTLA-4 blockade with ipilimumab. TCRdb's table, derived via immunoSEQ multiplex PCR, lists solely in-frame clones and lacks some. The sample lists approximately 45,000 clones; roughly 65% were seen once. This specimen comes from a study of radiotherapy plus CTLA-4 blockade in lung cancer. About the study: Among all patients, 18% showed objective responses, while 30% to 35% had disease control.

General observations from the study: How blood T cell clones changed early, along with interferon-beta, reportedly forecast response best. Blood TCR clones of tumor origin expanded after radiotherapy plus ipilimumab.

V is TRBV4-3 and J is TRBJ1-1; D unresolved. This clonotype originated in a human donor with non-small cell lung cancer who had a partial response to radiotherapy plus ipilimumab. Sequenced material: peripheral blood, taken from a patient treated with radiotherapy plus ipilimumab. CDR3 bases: TGCGCCAGCAGCCAAGTGCGGCTCACCGCTTACACTGAAGCTTTCTTT. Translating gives CASSQVRLTAYTEAFF.